This TCR beta chain stems from a study of T-cell memory formation after mild COVID-19. Points from the study as a whole: The finding that pre-infection memory included some responding clones suggested that cross-reactive memory joined. Shrinking CD4+ clones were chiefly CM and EM; CD8+ ones were chiefly EMRA.

The 5'RACE method, run with constant-segment primers, produced TCR alpha and TCR beta cDNA libraries (carrying sample barcodes and UMIs). MiXCR, applied by TCRdb to the 5' RACE reads, yields one record per CDR3 protein. The repertoire holds hundreds of thousands of distinct CDR3 sequences, with roughly 15% as singletons. Germline V CDR1 and CDR2: SGDLS, YYNGEE. V was shortened by 4 bases and J by 0 bases, with 14 bases between the two germline ends. This CDR3 has 16 amino acids. Comments on this clonotype: The antigen remains undetermined.

This clonotype was obtained from a man younger than 35 who had mild COVID-19 (a few samples of this study predate the infection). Cell type and time point are not known. Sequencing was done on a sample of PBMCs or a T cell subset sorted from them (not recorded which). The chain uses TRBV9 and TRBJ1-3; a weak D match, TRBD1 (5 bases). CDR3 bases: TGTGCCAGCAGCCCATTCGAGGGGAGCTCTGGAAACACCATATATTTT. Its translation is CASSPFEGSSGNTIYF.